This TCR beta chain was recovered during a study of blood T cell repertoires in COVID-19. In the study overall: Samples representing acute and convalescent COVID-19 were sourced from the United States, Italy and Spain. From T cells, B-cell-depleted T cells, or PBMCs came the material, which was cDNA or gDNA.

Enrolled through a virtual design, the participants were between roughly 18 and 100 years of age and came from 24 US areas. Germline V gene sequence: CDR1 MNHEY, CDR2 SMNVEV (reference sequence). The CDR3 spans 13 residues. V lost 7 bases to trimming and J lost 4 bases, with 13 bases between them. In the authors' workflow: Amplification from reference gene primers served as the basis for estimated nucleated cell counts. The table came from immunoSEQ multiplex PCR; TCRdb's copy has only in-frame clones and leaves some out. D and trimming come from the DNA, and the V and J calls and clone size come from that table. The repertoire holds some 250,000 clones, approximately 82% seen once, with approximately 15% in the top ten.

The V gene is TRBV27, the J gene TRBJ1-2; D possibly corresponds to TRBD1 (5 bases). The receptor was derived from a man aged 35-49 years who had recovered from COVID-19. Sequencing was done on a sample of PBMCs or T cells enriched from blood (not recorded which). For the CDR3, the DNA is TGTGCCAGCAAAAGGACGGGGGGCTATGGCTACACCTTC. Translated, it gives CASKRTGGYGYTF.